This T cell receptor (beta chain) derives from a study of T cells in tuberculosis. Study details: IGRA-negative adolescents, IGRA-positive adolescents with latent tuberculosis and adults with active tuberculosis formed this South African cohort. PBMC were archived before or within 7 days of starting treatment.

General study points: GEM motif frequencies gave approximately 70% accuracy; the GMM repertoire gave 85% to 90%.

CDR1 and CDR2 from the germline V gene are SGHTA and FQGNSA. This CDR3 spans 17 amino acids. V shed 0 bases and J shed 5 bases, with 18 bases lying between them. Method: immunoSEQ multiplex PCR; TCRdb's copy keeps in-frame clones and lacks some. The sample records about 30,000 clones, 85% to 95% being singletons. On this clone: As yet, its antigen is unknown.

Time point specified: new active TB diagnosis, blood taken before or within 7 days of starting treatment. On average about 100,000 T cells per donor were immunosequenced. This receptor was identified in an adult with tuberculosis. Sample: PBMCs, taken at tuberculosis diagnosis. The chain uses TRBV7-2 and TRBJ2-3; a possible D gene is TRBD2 (7 bases). The CDR3 DNA is TGTGCCAGCAGCTTAGCCCGCTGGGGGGGGCCGAGAGATACGCAGTATTTT. Protein sequence: CASSLARWGGPRDTQYF.